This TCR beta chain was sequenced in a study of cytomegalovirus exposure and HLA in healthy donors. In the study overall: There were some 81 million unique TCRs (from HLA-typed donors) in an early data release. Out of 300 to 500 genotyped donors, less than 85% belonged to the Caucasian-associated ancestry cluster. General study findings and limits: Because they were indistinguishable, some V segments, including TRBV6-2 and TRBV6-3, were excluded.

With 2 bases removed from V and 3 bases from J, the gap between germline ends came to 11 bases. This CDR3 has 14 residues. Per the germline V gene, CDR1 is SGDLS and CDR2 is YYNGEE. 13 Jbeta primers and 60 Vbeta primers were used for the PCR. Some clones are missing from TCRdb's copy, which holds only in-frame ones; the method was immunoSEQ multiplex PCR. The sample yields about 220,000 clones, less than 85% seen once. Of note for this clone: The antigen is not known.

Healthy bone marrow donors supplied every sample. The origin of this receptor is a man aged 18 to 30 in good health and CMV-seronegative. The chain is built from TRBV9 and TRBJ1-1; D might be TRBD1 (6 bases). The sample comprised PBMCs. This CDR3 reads CASSVTTGYTEAFF. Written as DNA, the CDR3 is TGTGCCAGCAGCGTTACTACAGGGTACACTGAAGCTTTCTTT.